The 14 T cell receptor beta chains presented below share a single source sample, sequenced in a study of T cells in Graves' hyperthyroidism and ophthalmopathy (dated by TCRdb to about 2019). The receptor library was made with multiplex PCR. TCRdb lists the instrument as Illumina HiSeq 2000. TCR beta CDR3 regions were amplified from RNA transcripts. A first-round RT-PCR of the TCR CDR3 used the HTBI primer set with the Qiagen OneStep RT-PCR kit. The raw public reads went through TCRdb reprocessing: fastp at Q25, MiXCR clone calling, in-frame beta chains kept. Merged by CDR3 protein, the rows form single entries marked with the most common genes and DNA. This sample lists some 500,000 distinct CDR3 sequences; 14% were detected once. The ten largest clones take up about 17% of the sample. Sequenced input: blood. The receptors were sampled from a woman under 30 with Graves' hyperthyroidism.

Many counts were recorded for this clonotype. The gene calls are TRBV15 and TRBJ1-2; possibly TRBD1 for D (6 bases). Germline CDR1 reads LNHNV; CDR2 reads YYDKDF (reference sequence). CDR3 length: 15 amino acids. Trimming stripped 4 bases from V and 3 bases from J, with 15 bases between. DNA for the CDR3: TGTGCCACCAGCACCGACACAGGGTACCACTATGGCTACACCTTC. Its protein product is CATSTDTGYHYGYTF.

This clonotype was observed a handful of times. V and J are TRBV7-8 and TRBJ1-3; 9 nucleotides align to TRBD1. This CDR3 region has 15 residues. Trimming at V came to 11 bases and at J to 3 bases, leaving 11 bases not matched to a gene. The germline gives CDR1 SGHVS, CDR2 FQNEAQ. CDR3 protein: CAGLGTGKNGNTIYF. CDR3 DNA: TGTGCCGGATTGGGGACAGGGAAGAATGGAAACACCATATATTTT.

This clonotype was picked up a small number of times. The V and J genes are TRBV7-9 and TRBJ1-6; 8 bases agree with TRBD1. The V gene end was trimmed by 7 bases and the J gene end by 6 bases; junction bases not matched to a gene: 14. Germline loops: CDR1 SEHNR, CDR2 FQNEAQ (reference sequence). CDR3 length equals 17 residues. CDR3 DNA sequence: TGTGCCAGCACTTCACAAAGGGGGGGACAGGTTAATTCACCCCTCCACTTT. Protein product: CASTSQRGGQVNSPLHF.

This clonotype was seen ten or more times. The chain is built from TRBV9 and TRBJ1-5; D ambiguous. The germline V and J ends were trimmed by 3 bases and 4 bases, with 11 bases remaining between them. Germline CDR1 SGDLS, CDR2 YYNGEE. There are 14 residues in the CDR3. As DNA, the CDR3 is TGTGCCAGCAGCGAGGCCGGGATGAATCAGCCCCAGCATTTT. As protein: CASSEAGMNQPQHF.

The sample holds many counts of this clonotype. CDR3 amino acids: CATGGRAYEQYV. The CDR3 DNA reads TGTGCCACCGGAGGGAGGGCGTACGAGCAGTACGTC. This chain connects TRBV2 to TRBJ2-7, with 7 positions matching TRBD2. V lost 10 bases to trimming and J lost 4 bases; unmatched junction nucleotides: 7. In germline, CDR1 is SNHLY, CDR2 FYNNEI. The CDR3 totals 12 residues.

V usage is TRBV14 and J usage is TRBJ1-2; tentative D call: TRBD1 (6 bases). This CDR3 has 12 amino acids. Looked up from germline, CDR1 is SGHDN and CDR2 is FVKESK. V was cut by 5 bases and J by 4 bases, with 8 bases left in between. This CDR3 is CASSAQGYGYTF. The CDR3 DNA reads TGTGCCAGCAGCGCACAGGGCTATGGCTACACCTTC.

This clonotype was observed at least ten times. The chain links TRBV5-6 to TRBJ1-5; D is unresolved. Deletions cut 2 bases from V and 7 bases from J, with 10 bases between. The germline CDR1 and CDR2 sequences are SGHDT and YYEEEE. This CDR3 is 13 amino acids long. Here the CDR3 DNA reads TGTGCCAGCAGCTTAGGTTTTGACCAGCCCCAGCATTTT. Its protein product is CASSLGFDQPQHF.

This clonotype was counted ten times or more. J is TRBJ2-7 and V is TRBV3-1; the match to TRBD2 covers 9 bases. The CDR3 sequence is 15 residues long. The V gene's germline CDR1 is LGHDT and CDR2 YNNKEL (reference sequence). Trimming at V came to 1 base and at J to 0 bases, leaving 1 base not matched to a gene. The CDR3 DNA reads TGTGCCAGCAGCCAAGGACTAGCGGTCTCCTACGAGCAGTACTTC. Translating it yields CASSQGLAVSYEQYF.

This clonotype was seen only a few times. DNA of the CDR3: TGCAGTGCAGACGGGACACGACCTTACGAGCAGTACTTC. This translates into CSADGTRPYEQYF. The genes are TRBV20-1 and TRBJ2-7; maybe TRBD1 (6 bases). Trimming removed 6 bases from V and 4 bases from J, with 16 bases in between. The CDR3 is made up of 13 amino acids. Germline loops: CDR1 DFQATT, CDR2 SNEGSKA (reference sequence).

At least ten counts were recorded for this clonotype. The CDR3 DNA follows: TGTGCCAGCAGCCGACCCGGGACTATAGAGACCCAGTACTTC. It translates to CASSRPGTIETQYF. This sequence joins TRBV3-1 and TRBJ2-5; 7 bases are shared with TRBD2. CDR3 size: 14 residues. The junction had 6 bases not matched to a gene; V was cut back by 4 bases and J by 4 bases. In germline, CDR1 is LGHDT, CDR2 YNNKEL (reference sequence).

Ten or more counts support this clonotype. V and J are TRBV6-5 and TRBJ1-6; 7 positions agree with TRBD1. Germline assignment: CDR1 MNHEY and CDR2 SVGAGI. Trimming at V came to 2 bases and at J to 7 bases, leaving 5 bases not matched to a gene. This CDR3 region has 15 residues. CDR3 residues: CASSYSGTVNSPLHF. CDR3 bases: TGTGCCAGCAGTTACAGCGGGACAGTGAATTCACCCCTCCACTTT.

This clonotype was seen repeatedly, ten times or more. Here the CDR3 DNA reads TGTGCCAGCAGGCGCGTCGATAACGGGGAGCTGTTTTTT. Translating gives CASRRVDNGELFF. The chain combines TRBV7-3 with TRBJ2-2; no clear D. The CDR3 loop spans 13 amino acids. CDR1 is SGHTA, CDR2 FQGTGA, per germline. The V gene lost 6 bases and the J gene lost 7 bases, with 12 bases spanning the gap.

The sample holds many counts of this clonotype. The J gene is TRBJ2-1, the V gene TRBV3-1; TRBD2 matches 7 bases. Unmatched junction bases numbered 8, after V lost 3 bases and J lost 6 bases. Looked up from germline, CDR1 is LGHDT and CDR2 is YNNKEL (reference sequence). The CDR3 contains 15 residues. The chain's CDR3 is CASSQARLARNEQFF. The CDR3 DNA sequence: TGTGCCAGCAGCCAGGCCCGACTAGCTCGCAATGAGCAGTTCTTC.

This clonotype was seen many times. This sequence joins TRBV10-3 and TRBJ2-7, with unresolved D. V shed 6 bases and J shed 0 bases, with 6 bases lying between them. The germline CDR1 and CDR2 sequences are ENHRY and SYGVKD. The CDR3 spans 12 residues. CDR3 in amino acids: CAIRESSYEQYF. The CDR3 DNA reads as TGTGCCATCAGGGAAAGCTCCTACGAGCAGTACTTC.